This TCR beta chain was documented in a study of CD8 T cells in ankylosing spondylitis. Study observations and caveats: Matched synovial fluid from ankylosing spondylitis patients was reported to be enriched for disease-linked clones. Disease-linked clones, CD8+, were relatively rare in peripheral blood. Apparently characteristic of ankylosing spondylitis blood was a TCR beta motif (about 8 highly homologous variants).

A quantitative 5'-RACE method, one with molecular barcodes, was used to make TCR beta libraries. From the 5' RACE reads, TCRdb called clonotypes with MiXCR, one entry per CDR3 protein. Altogether a few hundred thousand distinct CDR3 sequences are present, approximately 20% being singletons, with the ten largest covering about 17%. This CDR3 has 13 residues. V lost 5 bases, J lost 3 bases, and 3 bases stayed unmatched. The V gene's germline CDR1 is SGHAT and CDR2 FQNNGV. This clonotype has only a few counts. The antigen is unknown. The sequence came from a male donor with ankylosing spondylitis. Material for sequencing was blood, either unsorted or a sorted T cell fraction (not recorded which). The chain is built from TRBV11-2 and TRBJ1-1, with 7 bases lining up with TRBD1. CDR3 amino acids: CASSLQGHTEAFF. The CDR3 DNA is TGTGCCAGCAGCCTACAGGGGCACACTGAAGCTTTCTTT. The full variable domain, its missing parts supplied by reference TRBV11-2 and TRBJ1-1, is EAGVAQSPRYKIIEKRQSVAFWCNPISGHATLYWYQQILGQGPKLLIQFQNNGVVDDSQLPKDRFSAERLKGVDSTLKIQPAKLEDSAVYLCASSLQGHTEAFFGQGTRLTVV.